The rows below give T cell receptor beta chains drawn from one sample of a study of T cell responses to AZD1222 COVID-19 vaccine. Produced via immunoSEQ multiplex PCR; TCRdb's table is partial and in-frame only. The table records about 180,000 clones, approximately 86% of them present only once. The source material was peripheral blood, sampled on day 0 of AZD1222 vaccination. These receptors came from an adult in good health. Both conserved end residues are part of each CDR3. A D gene is named only where the DNA matches it firmly. The size of a clone is reported for some rows only, either as once, few or many, or as a class for expanded clones.

14	TRBV27	-	-	TRBJ1-2	CASSDQATNYGYTF	TGTGCCAGCAGTGACCAGGCGACTAACTATGGCTACACCTTC
16	TRBV19	once	TRBD2	TRBJ2-7	CASSPREGREIYEQYF	TGTGCCAGTAGTCCAAGGGAGGGACGGGAGATATACGAGCAGTACTTC
12	TRBV6-1	-	-	TRBJ1-5	CASSEGGQPQHF	TGTGCCAGCAGTGAAGGAGGTCAGCCCCAGCATTTT
14	TRBV2	-	-	TRBJ1-5	CASSGGNSNQPQHF	TGTGCCAGCAGTGGAGGGAATAGCAATCAGCCCCAGCATTTT
13	TRBV19	-	-	TRBJ1-2	CASSNGLIEGYTF	TGTGCCAGTAGTAACGGACTTATAGAGGGCTACACCTTC
14	TRBV5-3	-	-	TRBJ2-7	CARSRQGPLGEQYF	TGTGCCAGAAGCCGCCAGGGACCTTTGGGAGAGCAGTACTTC
15	TRBV5-1	-	-	TRBJ2-7	CASSLDRGGIYEQYF	TGCGCCAGCAGCCTAGACAGGGGAGGGATCTACGAGCAGTACTTC
14	TRBV7-9	-	-	TRBJ2-2	CASSSQGNTGELFF	TGTGCCAGCAGCTCTCAGGGGAACACCGGGGAGCTGTTTTTT
15	TRBV7-8	-	TRBD2	TRBJ2-1	CASSFGTSGIGEQFF	TGTGCCAGCAGCTTCGGGACTAGCGGGATCGGTGAGCAGTTCTTC
15	TRBV6-2/TRBV6-3	-	TRBD1	TRBJ1-5	CASSQLTGVTQPQHF	TGTGCCAGCAGTCAATTGACAGGGGTGACTCAGCCCCAGCATTTT
15	TRBV18	-	-	TRBJ2-7	CASSPPTESQHEQYF	TGTGCCAGCTCACCACCGACGGAATCCCAACACGAGCAGTACTTC
14	TRBV2	-	-	TRBJ1-5	CASSHPGSNQPQHF	TGTGCCAGCAGCCACCCAGGGTCAAATCAGCCCCAGCATTTT
15	TRBV30	-	TRBD1	TRBJ1-3	CAWSGRTGGWNTIYF	TGTGCCTGGAGTGGAAGGACAGGGGGCTGGAACACCATATATTTT
19	TRBV4-2	-	TRBD2	TRBJ2-3	CASSQDSSLAGGAGDTQYF	TGTGCCAGCAGCCAAGATTCCTCACTAGCGGGGGGTGCGGGAGATACGCAGTATTTT
17	TRBV7-9	-	-	TRBJ1-2	CASSLATAGGLGYGYTF	TGTGCCAGCAGCTTAGCGACGGCAGGAGGCCTGGGATATGGCTACACCTTC
16	TRBV10-3	-	TRBD1	TRBJ2-7	CAISLGIPGQGNEQYF	TGTGCCATCAGTCTTGGCATACCGGGACAGGGGAACGAGCAGTACTTC
13	TRBV13	once	-	TRBJ2-3	CASSSELTDTQYF	TGTGCCAGCAGCTCAGAGCTGACAGATACGCAGTATTTT
14	TRBV7-7	-	-	TRBJ2-2	CASSFFTDTGELFF	TGTGCTAGCAGCTTTTTCACTGACACCGGGGAGCTGTTTTTT
14	TRBV30	-	TRBD2	TRBJ2-3	CAFPAGPSTDTQYF	TGTGCCTTCCCAGCGGGACCTAGCACAGATACGCAGTATTTT
15	TRBV5-1	-	-	TRBJ1-3	CASSLGAALGNTIYF	TGCGCCAGCAGCTTGGGGGCAGCTCTAGGAAACACCATATATTTT
12	TRBV7-2	-	-	TRBJ1-5	CASSLPNQPQHF	TGTGCCAGCAGCTTACCGAATCAGCCCCAGCATTTT
13	TRBV28	-	-	TRBJ1-4	CASSFVPAEKLFF	TGTGCCAGCAGTTTCGTCCCTGCTGAAAAACTGTTTTTT
16	TRBV5-1	few	TRBD2	TRBJ2-7	CASSPGGLADSYEQYF	TGCGCCAGCAGCCCGGGGGGACTAGCGGACTCCTACGAGCAGTACTTC
13	TRBV3-1/TRBV3-2	once	TRBD1	TRBJ2-7	CASSRQGLYEQYF	TGTGCCAGCAGCCGACAGGGTTTGTACGAGCAGTACTTC
16	TRBV10-3	-	-	TRBJ1-4	CAISESFVQENEKLFF	TGTGCCATCAGTGAGTCCTTCGTTCAAGAGAATGAAAAACTGTTTTTT
16	TRBV12-5	-	TRBD2	TRBJ2-7	CASGLVNSGMIYEQYF	TGTGCTAGTGGTTTGGTAAACAGCGGGATGATCTACGAGCAGTACTTC
15	TRBV5-1	-	TRBD1	TRBJ2-7	CASSPTGEPPYEQYF	TGCGCCAGCAGCCCCACAGGGGAGCCCCCTTACGAGCAGTACTTC
15	TRBV5-5	-	TRBD1	TRBJ2-7	CASSLTGAVTYEQYF	TGTGCCAGCAGCCTAACAGGGGCCGTTACCTACGAGCAGTACTTC
13	TRBV5-5	-	-	TRBJ2-6	CASSWTGANVLTF	TGTGCCAGCAGCTGGACAGGGGCCAACGTCCTGACTTTC
16	TRBV4-3	-	-	TRBJ1-1	CASSQDREGKATEAFF	TGCGCCAGCAGCCAAGATAGGGAGGGTAAGGCCACTGAAGCTTTCTTT
14	TRBV28	-	TRBD1	TRBJ1-4	CASSQTGEGEKLFF	TGTGCCAGCAGCCAAACAGGGGAAGGCGAAAAACTGTTTTTT
13	TRBV6-5	-	TRBD1	TRBJ2-7	CASRRRQGGEQYF	TGTGCCAGCCGACGACGACAGGGTGGAGAGCAGTACTTC
17	TRBV7-9	-	TRBD2	TRBJ2-4	CASSLEGRLALENIQYF	TGTGCCAGCAGTTTAGAAGGGCGACTAGCGTTGGAAAACATTCAGTACTTC
13	TRBV6-5	-	-	TRBJ2-1	CASWRGSHNEQFF	TGTGCCAGTTGGAGGGGAAGTCACAATGAGCAGTTCTTC
15	TRBV6-5	-	-	TRBJ1-6	CASSHRDIRMSPLHF	TGTGCCAGCAGTCACCGGGATATCCGTATGTCACCCCTCCACTTT
13	TRBV10-1	-	-	TRBJ1-1	CASQFRENTEAFF	TGCGCCAGTCAGTTTAGGGAGAACACTGAAGCTTTCTTT
15	TRBV6-5	few	-	TRBJ1-1	CASSYSPSLNTEAFF	TGTGCCAGCAGTTACTCGCCCAGCCTGAACACTGAAGCTTTCTTT
14	TRBV29-1	-	TRBD1	TRBJ1-2	CSVEEGQGNYGYTF	TGCAGCGTTGAAGAGGGACAGGGGAACTATGGCTACACCTTC
13	TRBV6-5	-	-	TRBJ2-3	CASREGGTDTQYF	TGTGCCAGCAGGGAGGGCGGCACAGATACGCAGTATTTT
15	TRBV6-5	once	-	TRBJ1-2	CASSYAQGANYGYTF	TGTGCCAGCAGTTACGCACAGGGCGCTAACTATGGCTACACCTTC
13	TRBV7-9	-	-	TRBJ1-1	CAIIDSLRTEAFF	TGTGCCATTATCGACAGTCTTCGGACTGAAGCTTTCTTT
17	TRBV18	once	TRBD1	TRBJ1-2	CASSPTELQTGLGGYTF	TGTGCCAGCTCACCGACCGAACTGCAGACAGGGTTGGGCGGCTACACCTTC
14	TRBV9	-	-	TRBJ2-4	CASSVGGSKNIQYF	TGTGCCAGCAGCGTCGGTGGCTCCAAAAACATTCAGTACTTC
15	TRBV27	-	TRBD1	TRBJ2-3	CASRWPGQGSDTQYF	TGTGCCAGCAGATGGCCGGGACAGGGGTCGGATACGCAGTATTTT
18	TRBV27	-	TRBD1	TRBJ1-3	CASSTRQGRGGQFDTIYF	TGTGCCAGCAGTACCCGACAGGGAAGAGGAGGGCAGTTTGACACCATATATTTT
16	TRBV10-1	-	-	TRBJ2-3	CASSEKGSARCLGRYF	TGCGCCAGCAGTGAGAAAGGCTCAGCTAGATGCTTAGGGCGGTATTTT
14	TRBV27	-	TRBD2	TRBJ2-7	CASSRLAGADEQYF	TGTGCCAGCAGTCGACTAGCGGGAGCGGACGAGCAGTACTTC
14	TRBV13	-	TRBD1	TRBJ2-5	CASMRTGGEETQYF	TGTGCCAGCATGAGGACAGGGGGCGAGGAGACCCAGTACTTC
15	TRBV19	once	TRBD2	TRBJ2-1	CASSSTSVSYNEQFF	TGTGCCAGTAGTTCTACTAGCGTTTCCTACAATGAGCAGTTCTTC
12	TRBV12-3/TRBV12-4	once	-	TRBJ1-6	CASSSSNSPLHF	TGTGCCAGCAGTTCTTCTAATTCACCCCTCCACTTT